The present entry profiles one T cell receptor beta chain with its context. In the original processing: Reference gene primer amplification gave estimated nucleated cell counts. This table comes from immunoSEQ multiplex PCR, and its TCRdb copy is limited to in-frame clones, with some not included. The V and J calls and clone size were taken over from that table, and D and trimming were inferred from the DNA. The sample has 200,000 or so clones; approximately 84% are singletons. This specimen belongs to a study of blood T cell repertoires in COVID-19. Study background: The samples span acute and convalescent COVID-19 from the United States, Italy and Spain.

CDR3 length: 16 amino acids. The V and J ends lost 5 bases and 0 bases, in that order; junction bases with no gene match: 8. Germline CDR1 LNHNV, CDR2 YYDKDF (reference sequence). The clonotype was recovered from a woman aged 55-75 years with acute or convalescent COVID-19. The sample consisted of peripheral blood. This rearrangement joins TRBV15 to TRBJ2-3; 7 nucleotides match TRBD2. For the CDR3, the DNA is TGTGCCACCAGCCCCCGCGGGCGGGGGAGCACAGATACGCAGTATTTT. It specifies CATSPRGRGSTDTQYF.